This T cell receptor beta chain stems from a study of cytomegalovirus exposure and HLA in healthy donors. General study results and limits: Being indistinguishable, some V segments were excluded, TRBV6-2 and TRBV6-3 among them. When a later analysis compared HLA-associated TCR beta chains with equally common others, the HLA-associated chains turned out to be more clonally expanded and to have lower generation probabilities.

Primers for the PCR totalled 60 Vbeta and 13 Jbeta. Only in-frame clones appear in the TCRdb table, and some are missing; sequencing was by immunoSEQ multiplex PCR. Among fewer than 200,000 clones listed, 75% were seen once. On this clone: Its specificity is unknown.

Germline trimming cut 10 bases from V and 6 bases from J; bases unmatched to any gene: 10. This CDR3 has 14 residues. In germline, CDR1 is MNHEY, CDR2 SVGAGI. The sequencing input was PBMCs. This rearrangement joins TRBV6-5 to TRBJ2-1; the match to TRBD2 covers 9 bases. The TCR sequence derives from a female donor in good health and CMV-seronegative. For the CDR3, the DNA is TGTGCCACCACGGCGGGGGGGCTCTCCAATGAGCAGTTCTTC. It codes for CATTAGGLSNEQFF.